This paragraph reports one T cell receptor (beta chain). The data belong to a study of shared clonotypes between healthy human individuals. This CDR3 comprises 17 residues. CDR1 is SGDLS, CDR2 YYNGEE, per germline. J gave up 5 bases and V 4 bases, and 15 bases lay outside the gene matches. For sorted subsets, about 190 ng DNA per replicate equaled some 27,000 T cell genomes. Clones were sequenced by immunoSEQ multiplex PCR, and TCRdb holds only the in-frame ones, with some missing. The sample carries under 1,100,000 clones, about 77% recorded once. Healthy adults negative for HIV, lacking recent acute infections or vaccinations, served as donors. Both subsets, CD45RA+ naive and CD45RA-negative memory, were split from the CD4+ cells.

Sequenced: memory CD4+ T cells sorted from blood. The subset here: CD45RA-negative fraction. The rearrangement joins TRBV9 to TRBJ2-7, with TRBD1 matching over 10 bases. This receptor was identified in a young man in good health. The CDR3 region has the DNA TGTGCCAGCAGCCCCGGAAGACGGGACAGGGGTAGGGACGAGCAGTACTTC. Translating it yields CASSPGRRDRGRDEQYF.